This T cell receptor beta chain was observed in a study of sequential checkpoint blockade in melanoma. For the study at large: First-line arms were nivolumab then ipilimumab, or the reverse, randomized 1:1. After both sequences, patients received maintenance nivolumab.

Treatment reported: randomized to nivolumab then ipilimumab (arm A) or the reverse (arm B). None of the patients previously received DNA-damaging chemotherapy. PBMC sorting kept live CD3+CD8+ cells without CD19 or CD56. The CDR3 spans 15 residues. The J segment lost 0 bases and the V segment lost 5 bases, leaving 7 bases of the junction unmatched. Germline CDR1 is MNHEY and CDR2 is SVGAGI. Assay used: immunoSEQ multiplex PCR; TCRdb lists only in-frame clones, some missing. The sample carries some 35,000 clones, roughly 88% recorded once. The sequence derives from a human donor with melanoma. The specimen was CD8+ T cells sorted from blood (inferred from file names), collected from a patient given nivolumab and ipilimumab in sequence. This chain links TRBV6-5 with TRBJ2-7; 7 nucleotides match TRBD2. DNA of the CDR3: TGTGCCAGCAGTGTCCTCGGGGGGATCTCCTACGAGCAGTACTTC. Translation gives CASSVLGGISYEQYF.